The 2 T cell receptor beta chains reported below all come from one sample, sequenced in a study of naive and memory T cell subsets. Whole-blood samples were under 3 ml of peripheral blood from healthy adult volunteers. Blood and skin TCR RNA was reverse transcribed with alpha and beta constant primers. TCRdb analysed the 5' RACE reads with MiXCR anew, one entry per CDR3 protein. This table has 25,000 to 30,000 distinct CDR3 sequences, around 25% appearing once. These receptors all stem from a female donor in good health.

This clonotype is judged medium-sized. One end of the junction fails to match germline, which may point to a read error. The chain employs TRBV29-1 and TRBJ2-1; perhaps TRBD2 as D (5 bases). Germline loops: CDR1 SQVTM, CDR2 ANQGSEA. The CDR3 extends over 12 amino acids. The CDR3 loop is CSVEDQFGEYGF. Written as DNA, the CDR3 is TGCAGCGTTGAAGATCAATTCGGGGAGTACGGCTTC.

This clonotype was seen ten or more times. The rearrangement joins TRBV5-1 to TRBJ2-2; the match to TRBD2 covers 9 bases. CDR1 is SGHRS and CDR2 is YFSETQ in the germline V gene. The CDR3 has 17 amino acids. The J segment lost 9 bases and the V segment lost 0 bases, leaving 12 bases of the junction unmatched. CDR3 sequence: CASSLARLAGLSRELFF. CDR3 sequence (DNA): TGCGCCAGCAGCTTGGCCCGGCTAGCGGGACTATCCCGGGAGCTGTTTTTT.